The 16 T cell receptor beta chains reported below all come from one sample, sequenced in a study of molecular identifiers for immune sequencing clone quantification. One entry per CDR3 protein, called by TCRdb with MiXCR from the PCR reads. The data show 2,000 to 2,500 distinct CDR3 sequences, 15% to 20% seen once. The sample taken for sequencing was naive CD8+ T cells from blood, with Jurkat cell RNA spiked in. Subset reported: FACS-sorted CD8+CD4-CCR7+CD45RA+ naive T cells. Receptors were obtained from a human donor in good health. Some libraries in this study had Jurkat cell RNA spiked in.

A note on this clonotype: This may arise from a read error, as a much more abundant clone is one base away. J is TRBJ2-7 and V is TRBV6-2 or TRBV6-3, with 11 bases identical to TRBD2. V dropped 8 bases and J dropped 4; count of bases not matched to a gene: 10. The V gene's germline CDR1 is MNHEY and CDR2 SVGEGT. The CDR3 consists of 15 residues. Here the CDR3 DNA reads TGTGCCAGCGCCGACGTAGCGGGAGGGCCGTACGAGCAGTACTTC. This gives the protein CASADVAGGPYEQYF.

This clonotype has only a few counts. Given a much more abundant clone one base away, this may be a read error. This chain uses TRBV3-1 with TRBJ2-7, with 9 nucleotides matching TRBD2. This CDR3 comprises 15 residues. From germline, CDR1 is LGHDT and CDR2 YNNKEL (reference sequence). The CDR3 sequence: CASNQDAAGGLEQYF. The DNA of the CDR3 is TGTGCCAGCAACCAAGACGCGGCGGGAGGGCTCGAGCAGTACTTC.

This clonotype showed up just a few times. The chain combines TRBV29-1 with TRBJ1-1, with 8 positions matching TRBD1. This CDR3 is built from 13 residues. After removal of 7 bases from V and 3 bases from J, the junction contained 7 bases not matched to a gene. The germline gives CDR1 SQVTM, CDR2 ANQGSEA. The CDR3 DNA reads TGCAGCGCCGAAACAGGGGGGGACACTGAAGCTTTCTTT. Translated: CSAETGGDTEAFF.

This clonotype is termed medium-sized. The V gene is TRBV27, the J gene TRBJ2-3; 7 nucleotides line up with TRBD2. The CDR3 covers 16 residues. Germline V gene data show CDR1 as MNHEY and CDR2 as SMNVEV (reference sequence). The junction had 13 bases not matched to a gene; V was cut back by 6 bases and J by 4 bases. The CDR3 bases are TGTGCCAGCAGCCCCGGACCGGCGGGAGCGTCAGATACGCAGTATTTT. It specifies CASSPGPAGASDTQYF.

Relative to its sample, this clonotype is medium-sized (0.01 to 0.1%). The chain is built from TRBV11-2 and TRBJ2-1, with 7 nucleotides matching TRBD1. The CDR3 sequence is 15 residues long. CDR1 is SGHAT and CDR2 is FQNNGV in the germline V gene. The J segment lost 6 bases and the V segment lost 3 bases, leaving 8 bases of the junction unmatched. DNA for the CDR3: TGTGCCAGCAGCTTTTACAGGGGCAGTGGCAATGAGCAGTTCTTC. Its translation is CASSFYRGSGNEQFF.

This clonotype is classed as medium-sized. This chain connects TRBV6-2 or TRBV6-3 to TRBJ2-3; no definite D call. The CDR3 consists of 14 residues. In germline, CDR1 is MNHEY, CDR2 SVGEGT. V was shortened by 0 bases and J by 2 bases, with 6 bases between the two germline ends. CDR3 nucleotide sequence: TGTGCCAGCAGTTACTCGATGGACACAGATACGCAGTATTTT. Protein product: CASSYSMDTDTQYF.

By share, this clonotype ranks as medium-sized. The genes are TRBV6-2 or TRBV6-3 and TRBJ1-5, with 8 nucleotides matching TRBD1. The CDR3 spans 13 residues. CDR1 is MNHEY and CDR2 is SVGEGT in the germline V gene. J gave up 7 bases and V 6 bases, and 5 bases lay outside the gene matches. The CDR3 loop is CASRDRGGQPQHF. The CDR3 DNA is TGTGCCAGCAGAGACAGGGGTGGGCAGCCCCAGCATTTT.

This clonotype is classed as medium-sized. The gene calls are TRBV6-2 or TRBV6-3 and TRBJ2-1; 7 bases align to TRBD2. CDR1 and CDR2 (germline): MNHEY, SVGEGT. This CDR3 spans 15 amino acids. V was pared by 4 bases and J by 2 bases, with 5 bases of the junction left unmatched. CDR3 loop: CASSLASGTYNEQFF. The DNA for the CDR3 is TGTGCCAGCAGTTTAGCTAGCGGCACCTACAATGAGCAGTTCTTC.

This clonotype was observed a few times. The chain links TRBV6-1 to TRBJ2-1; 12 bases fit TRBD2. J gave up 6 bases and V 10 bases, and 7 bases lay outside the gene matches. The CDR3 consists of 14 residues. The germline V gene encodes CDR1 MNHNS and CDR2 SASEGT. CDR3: CANSLAGGVNEQFF. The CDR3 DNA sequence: TGTGCCAATTCCCTAGCGGGAGGGGTCAATGAGCAGTTCTTC.

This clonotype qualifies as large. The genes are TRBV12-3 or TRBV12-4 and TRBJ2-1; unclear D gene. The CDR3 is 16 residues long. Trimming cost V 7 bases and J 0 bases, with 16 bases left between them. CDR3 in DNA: TGTGCCAGCACCCCGAAGGATTTAAGCTCCTACAATGAGCAGTTCTTC. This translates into CASTPKDLSSYNEQFF.

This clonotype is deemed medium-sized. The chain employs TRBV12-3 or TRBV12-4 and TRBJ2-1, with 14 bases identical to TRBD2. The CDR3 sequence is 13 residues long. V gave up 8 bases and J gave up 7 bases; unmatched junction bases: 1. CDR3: CASGTSGSNEQFF. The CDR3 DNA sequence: TGTGCCAGCGGGACTAGCGGGAGTAATGAGCAGTTCTTC.

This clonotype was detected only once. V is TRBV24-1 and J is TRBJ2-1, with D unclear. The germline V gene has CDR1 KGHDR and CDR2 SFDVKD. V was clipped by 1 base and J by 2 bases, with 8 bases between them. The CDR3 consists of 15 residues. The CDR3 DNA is TGTGCCACCAGTGATTTCAATGAGCCCTACAATGAGCAGTTCTTC. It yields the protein CATSDFNEPYNEQFF.

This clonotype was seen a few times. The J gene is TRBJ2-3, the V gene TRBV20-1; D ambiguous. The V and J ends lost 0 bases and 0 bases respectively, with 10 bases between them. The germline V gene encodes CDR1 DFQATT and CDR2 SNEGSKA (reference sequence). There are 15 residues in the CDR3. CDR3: CSAREFLGSTDTQYF. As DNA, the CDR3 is TGCAGTGCTAGAGAGTTTCTAGGGAGCACAGATACGCAGTATTTT.

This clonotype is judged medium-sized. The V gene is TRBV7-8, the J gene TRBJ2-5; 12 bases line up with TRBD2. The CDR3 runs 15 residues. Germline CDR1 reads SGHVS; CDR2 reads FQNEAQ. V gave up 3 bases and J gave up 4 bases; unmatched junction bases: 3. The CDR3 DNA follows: TGTGCCAGCAGCTTGACTAGCGGGAGTGGAGAGACCCAGTACTTC. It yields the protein CASSLTSGSGETQYF.

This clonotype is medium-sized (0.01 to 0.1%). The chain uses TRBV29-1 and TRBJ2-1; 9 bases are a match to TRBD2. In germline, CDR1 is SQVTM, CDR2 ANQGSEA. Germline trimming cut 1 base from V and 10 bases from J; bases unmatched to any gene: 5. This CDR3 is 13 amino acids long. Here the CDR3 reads CSVEGLAVEEQFF. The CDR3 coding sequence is TGCAGCGTTGAAGGACTAGCGGTCGAGGAGCAGTTCTTC.

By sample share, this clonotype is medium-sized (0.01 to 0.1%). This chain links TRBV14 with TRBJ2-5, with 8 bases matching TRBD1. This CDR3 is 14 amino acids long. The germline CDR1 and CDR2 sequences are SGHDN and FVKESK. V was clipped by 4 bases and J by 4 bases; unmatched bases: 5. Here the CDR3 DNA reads TGTGCCAGCAGCCGATGGACAGGGATAGAGACCCAGTACTTC. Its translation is CASSRWTGIETQYF. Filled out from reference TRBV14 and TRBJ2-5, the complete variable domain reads EAGVTQFPSHSVIEKGQTVTLRCDPISGHDNLYWYRRVMGKEIKFLLHFVKESKQDESGMPNNRFLAERTGGTYSTLKVQPAELEDSGVYFCASSRWTGIETQYFGPGTRLLVL.